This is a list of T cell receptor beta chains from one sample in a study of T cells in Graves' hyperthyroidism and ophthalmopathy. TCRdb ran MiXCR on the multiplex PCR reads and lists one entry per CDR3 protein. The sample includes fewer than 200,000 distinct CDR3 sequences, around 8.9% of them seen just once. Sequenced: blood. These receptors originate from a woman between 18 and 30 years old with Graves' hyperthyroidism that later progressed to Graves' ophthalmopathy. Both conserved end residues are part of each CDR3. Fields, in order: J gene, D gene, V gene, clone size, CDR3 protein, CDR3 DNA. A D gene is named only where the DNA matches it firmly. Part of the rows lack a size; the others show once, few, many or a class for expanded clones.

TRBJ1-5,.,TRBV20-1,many,CSALLGGPNQPQHF,TGCAGTGCTTTGCTGGGCGGCCCCAATCAGCCCCAGCATTTT
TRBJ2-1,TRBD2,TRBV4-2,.,CASSRSSGGRPNEQFF,TGTGCCAGCAGCCGTTCTAGCGGGGGCCGACCTAATGAGCAGTTCTTC
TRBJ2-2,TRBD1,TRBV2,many,CASRDRGRTGELFF,TGTGCCAGCAGGGACAGGGGCCGCACCGGGGAGCTGTTTTTT
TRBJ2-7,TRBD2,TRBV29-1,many,CSVESGGGYEQYF,TGCAGCGTTGAGTCTGGGGGGGGCTACGAGCAGTACTTC
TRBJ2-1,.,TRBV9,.,CASSVVQGDNEQFF,TGTGCCAGCAGCGTAGTACAGGGTGACAATGAGCAGTTCTTC
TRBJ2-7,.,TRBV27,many,CASSLSRRYEQYF,TGTGCCAGCAGTTTATCGAGGCGGTACGAGCAGTACTTC
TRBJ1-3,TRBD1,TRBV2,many,CASSAIPGQGISSGNTIYF,TGTGCCAGCAGTGCTATCCCGGGACAGGGAATAAGCTCTGGAAACACCATATATTTT
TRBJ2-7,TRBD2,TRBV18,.,CASSLLTSGRVGNEQYF,TGTGCCAGCTCCCTTCTCACTAGCGGGAGGGTCGGGAACGAGCAGTACTTC
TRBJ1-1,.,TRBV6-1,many,CASSDGTGIGLGFF,TGTGCCAGCAGCGACGGGACGGGAATTGGGTTGGGTTTCTTT
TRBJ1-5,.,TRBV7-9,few,CASSPPGGNQPQHF,TGTGCCAGCAGCCCTCCCGGAGGGAATCAGCCCCAGCATTTT
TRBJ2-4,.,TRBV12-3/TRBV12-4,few,CASSLTSAKNIQYF,TGTGCCAGCAGTTTGACGTCCGCCAAAAACATTCAGTACTTC
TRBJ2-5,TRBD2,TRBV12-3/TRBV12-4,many,CASSLAGGLETQYF,TGTGCCAGCAGTTTGGCGGGAGGGCTAGAGACCCAGTACTTC
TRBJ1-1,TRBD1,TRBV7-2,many,CASSLVTGVNTEAFF,TGTGCCAGCAGCTTAGTAACAGGGGTTAACACTGAAGCTTTCTTT
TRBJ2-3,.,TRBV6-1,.,CASSGSGVKTDTQYF,TGTGCCAGCAGTGGGTCAGGGGTGAAGACAGATACGCAGTATTTT
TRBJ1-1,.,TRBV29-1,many,CSVGLGGTEAFF,TGCAGCGTTGGTCTTGGGGGGACTGAAGCTTTCTTT
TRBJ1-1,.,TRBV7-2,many,CASSFRGGGYTEAFF,TGTGCCAGCAGCTTTAGGGGCGGCGGGTACACTGAAGCTTTCTTT
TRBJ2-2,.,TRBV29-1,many,CSVNGASGVNTGELFF,TGCAGCGTCAACGGGGCGAGCGGAGTGAACACCGGGGAGCTGTTTTTT
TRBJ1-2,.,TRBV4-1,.,CASSQGLFGYTF,TGCGCCAGCAGCCAGGGACTTTTTGGCTACACCTTC
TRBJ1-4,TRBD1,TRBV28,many,CASSSTTGQGINEKLFF,TGTGCCAGCAGTTCAACAACCGGACAGGGGATAAATGAAAAACTGTTTTTT
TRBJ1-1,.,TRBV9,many,CASSVEGSDEAFF,TGTGCCAGCAGCGTAGAGGGCAGTGACGAAGCTTTCTTT
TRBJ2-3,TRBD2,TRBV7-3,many,CASSLGGRGGGDTQYF,TGTGCCAGCAGCTTAGGCGGACGGGGGGGAGGAGATACGCAGTATTTT
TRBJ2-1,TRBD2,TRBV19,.,CASSIGGSSGRTPDNEQFF,TGTGCCAGTAGTATTGGGGGTTCTAGCGGGAGGACTCCGGACAATGAGCAGTTCTTC
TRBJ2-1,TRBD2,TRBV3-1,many,CASSQRLAGSEQFF,TGTGCCAGCAGCCAACGGCTAGCGGGAAGCGAGCAGTTCTTC
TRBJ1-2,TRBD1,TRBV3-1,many,CASSQDDTTGSTF,TGTGCCAGCAGCCAAGATGATACGACAGGGAGCACCTTC
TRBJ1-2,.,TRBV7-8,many,CASSLDAQLNYGYTF,TGTGCCAGCAGCTTAGACGCGCAGCTTAACTATGGCTACACCTTC
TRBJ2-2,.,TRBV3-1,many,CASSLSQGGTNTGELFF,TGTGCCAGCAGCCTATCACAGGGGGGGACGAACACCGGGGAGCTGTTTTTT
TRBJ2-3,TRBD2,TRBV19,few,CASSTYSGGAADTQYF,TGTGCCAGTAGTACGTATAGCGGGGGGGCGGCAGATACGCAGTATTTT
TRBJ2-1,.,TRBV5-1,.,CASSLELPAYNEQFF,TGTGCCAGCAGCTTGGAGCTTCCCGCCTACAATGAGCAGTTCTTC
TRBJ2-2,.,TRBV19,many,CASSIGQPGELFF,TGTGCCAGTAGTATAGGGCAGCCCGGGGAGCTGTTTTTT